The 9 T cell receptor beta chains given below trace back to one sample, sequenced in a study of blood T cells in healthy people across ages. The second PCR ran about 6 to 12 cycles with a sample-barcoded 5' primer and J-beta primers. TCRdb recomputed calls from the 5' RACE reads with MiXCR, one row per CDR3 protein. The data show 1.2 million to 1.5 million distinct CDR3 sequences, 35% to 45% seen once. The sample was blood. The receptors come from a woman aged 18-29 years in good health.

This sequence joins TRBV3-1 and TRBJ2-2, with D hard to call. V was clipped by 0 bases and J by 8 bases, with 16 bases between them. The germline CDR1 and CDR2 sequences are LGHDT and YNNKEL (reference sequence). This CDR3 is built from 16 residues. CDR3: CASSQDDPRQPGELFF. The CDR3, as DNA: TGTGCCAGCAGCCAAGACGACCCAAGACAACCAGGGGAGCTGTTTTTT.

The CDR3 sequence: CASSPPGPPGETQYF. CDR3 DNA sequence: TGTGCCAGCAGTCCCCCGGGACCGCCGGGAGAGACCCAGTACTTC. The chain recombines TRBV14 with TRBJ2-5; D may match TRBD1 or TRBD2 (5 bases each). Germline CDR1 and CDR2: SGHDN and FVKESK. The CDR3 totals 15 residues. Deletions cut 6 bases from V and 4 bases from J, with 18 bases between.

The chain couples TRBV4-1 to TRBJ2-5; D gene uncertain. Germline CDR1 reads MGHRA; CDR2 reads YSYEKL. CDR3 length equals 14 residues. Between the trimmed V and J ends, which lost 0 bases and 1 base, there was a span of 6 bases. DNA of the CDR3: TGCGCCAGCAGCCAAGAGGCAGTCCAAGAGACCCAGTACTTC. Translating gives CASSQEAVQETQYF.

The chain joins TRBV20-1 to TRBJ2-3; TRBD1 aligns across 10 bases. Germline values: CDR1 DFQATT, CDR2 SNEGSKA (reference sequence). This CDR3 spans 16 amino acids. V lost 6 bases to trimming and J lost 5 bases; unmatched junction nucleotides: 14. The CDR3 sequence: CSAPSPRQGAGDTQYF. DNA for the CDR3: TGCAGTGCCCCAAGTCCGAGACAGGGGGCAGGAGATACGCAGTATTTT.

The J gene is TRBJ1-2, the V gene TRBV24-1; 10 bases fit TRBD1. J gave up 2 bases and V 5 bases, and 4 bases lay outside the gene matches. Germline lookup yields CDR1 KGHDR and CDR2 SFDVKD. The CDR3 totals 15 residues. CDR3 loop: CATSAPGQGNYGYTF. CDR3 DNA sequence: TGTGCCACCAGTGCTCCGGGACAGGGGAACTATGGCTACACCTTC.

This chain uses TRBV20-1 with TRBJ1-1, with D unresolved. The CDR3 contains 12 residues. V lost 4 bases and J 1 base, leaving 7 bases between the germline ends. The V gene's germline CDR1 is DFQATT and CDR2 SNEGSKA (reference sequence). The CDR3 here is CSANRQNTEAFF. CDR3 sequence (DNA): TGCAGTGCTAATAGGCAGAACACTGAAGCTTTCTTT.

This clonotype was recorded a few times. The rearrangement uses TRBV12-3 or TRBV12-4 and TRBJ2-1; TRBD2 aligns across 15 bases. There are 15 residues in the CDR3. V shed 6 bases and J 13 bases; nucleotides not matched to a gene: 10. The CDR3 spells CASSLGLAGGKIQFF. CDR3 bases: TGTGCCAGCAGCCTAGGACTAGCGGGGGGGAAGATACAGTTCTTC.

The chain joins TRBV3-1 to TRBJ2-1, with 7 bases fitting TRBD2. The CDR3 sequence is 15 residues long. Germline CDR1 is LGHDT and CDR2 is YNNKEL (reference sequence). After removal of 7 bases from V and 0 bases from J, the junction contained 6 bases not matched to a gene. The CDR3 region is CASNPSGPSYNEQFF. DNA for the CDR3: TGTGCCAGCAATCCTAGCGGACCCTCCTACAATGAGCAGTTCTTC.

The rearrangement uses TRBV6-5 and TRBJ1-5; no firm D call. The CDR3 contains 14 residues. The germline V and J ends were trimmed by 6 bases and 3 bases, with 12 bases remaining between them. Germline V gives CDR1 MNHEY, CDR2 SVGAGI. CDR3: CASRGLGLNQPQHF. The CDR3 DNA is TGTGCCAGCAGAGGGCTCGGGCTCAATCAGCCCCAGCATTTT.